This T cell receptor (beta chain) was recovered during a study of cytomegalovirus exposure and HLA in healthy donors. A multiplex PCR was run with 60 Vbeta primers and 13 Jbeta primers. Only in-frame clones appear in the TCRdb table, and some are missing; sequencing was by immunoSEQ multiplex PCR. Here the sample spans about 100,000 clones, approximately 85% being singletons. Concerning this clone itself: The junction and the germline gene differ at one end; a read error may be behind it.

CDR3 length: 14 residues. Germline V lookup: CDR1 LGHNA, CDR2 YNFKEQ. Specimen: PBMCs. The TCR comes from a man aged 30-40 years in good health and CMV-seronegative. The chain joins TRBV4-2 to TRBJ1-1; 9 bases line up with TRBD1. As DNA, the CDR3 is TGTGCCAGCAGCCAAGCCGGGACAGGGTCTGAAACTTTCTTT. Translated: CASSQAGTGSETFF.